This entry is about one TCR beta chain. The antigen remains undetermined. Germline V CDR1 and CDR2: SGHTA, FQGNSA. CDR3 length: 15 amino acids. The sample originates from a study of T cells expressing NK-cell markers. General study results and limits: The HCMV specificity of the expanded NKG2C+ T cell clones stayed unresolved. In four donors, these clonotypes also led the CD3+CD56-NKG2C+ fraction.

5'RACE template switching with UMIs produced the TCR beta cDNA. Using the 5' RACE reads, TCRdb records one entry per CDR3 protein without DNA. In all, the sample yields about 260,000 distinct CDR3 sequences. The chain uses TRBV7-2 and TRBJ2-5; TCRdb calls TRBD2, which cannot be checked without DNA. The clonotype comes from a woman between 18 and 69 years old in good health. Sequencing was done on a sample of blood T cells: a sorted CD56 or NKG2C T cell subset, CD4+ or CD8+ T cells, or bulk PBMC T cells (not recorded which). The CDR3 spells CASSLASGGSVTQYF.